Listed below are T cell receptor beta chains from one sample, sequenced in a study of graft-versus-host responses after intestinal transplantation. These receptors' antigens are unknown. Sequencing used immunoSEQ multiplex PCR; TCRdb keeps in-frame clones, though not all of them. The sample lists about 120,000 clones, roughly 95% occurring once. Sequencing used unstimulated CD8+ T cells sorted from spleen or lymph node cells, obtained before intestinal transplant. The source is a human donor who received an intestinal transplant. Each CDR3 is given with its conserved first and last residue. D genes are given only for firm matches. Some rows mark clone size as missing; the rest say once, few, many or name a class of expanded clone.

TRBJ2-3	TRBD1	NA	TRBV10-3	CAISESMDRITDTQYF	TGTGCCATCAGTGAGTCGATGGACAGGATCACAGATACGCAGTATTTT
TRBJ1-3	NA	NA	TRBV6-5	CASTLPPRFGNTIYF	TGTGCCAGCACTCTCCCTCCCAGGTTTGGAAACACCATATATTTT
TRBJ2-1	TRBD1	NA	TRBV7-6	CASSPRTGSSYNEQFF	TGTGCCAGCAGCCCGAGGACAGGGAGTTCCTACAATGAGCAGTTCTTC
TRBJ1-1	NA	NA	TRBV30	CAWIDTDSTEAFF	TGTGCCTGGATCGACACTGACAGCACTGAAGCTTTCTTT
TRBJ1-1	TRBD1	NA	TRBV28	CASSLRTGTTEAFF	TGTGCCAGCAGTTTACGGACAGGGACCACTGAAGCTTTCTTT
TRBJ1-5	NA	NA	TRBV19	CASSISGGLSNQPQHF	TGTGCCAGTAGTATATCGGGGGGCTTAAGCAATCAGCCCCAGCATTTT
TRBJ2-7	NA	NA	TRBV28	CASSFGSNPNYEQYF	TGTGCCAGCAGTTTTGGTTCTAACCCTAACTACGAGCAGTACTTC
TRBJ2-1	NA	once	TRBV6-5	CASSYGGAEQFF	TGTGCCAGCAGTTACGGGGGAGCTGAGCAGTTCTTC
TRBJ1-5	TRBD1	once	TRBV28	CASSVGQGGFNGNQPQHF	TGTGCCAGCAGTGTCGGACAGGGAGGTTTCAATGGCAATCAGCCCCAGCATTTT
TRBJ2-7	TRBD1	NA	TRBV25-1	CASRRRQGSYEQYF	TGTGCCAGCCGAAGAAGACAGGGGTCCTACGAGCAGTACTTC
TRBJ2-7	NA	NA	TRBV7-9	CASSLKAAKQYF	TGTGCCAGCAGCTTAAAGGCCGCGAAGCAGTACTTC
TRBJ2-5	NA	few	TRBV10-3	CAISESERRDIKETQYF	TGTGCCATCAGTGAGTCGGAGAGACGGGACATCAAAGAGACCCAGTACTTC
TRBJ2-7	TRBD1	NA	TRBV11-3	CASSPGTGSYEQYF	TGTGCCAGCAGCCCCGGGACAGGGTCCTACGAGCAGTACTTC
TRBJ2-7	NA	NA	TRBV27	CASSLTPPDQSAYEQYF	TGTGCCAGCAGTTTAACCCCGCCGGACCAGAGCGCCTACGAGCAGTACTTC
TRBJ1-2	TRBD1	NA	TRBV2	CASTRGRDGGYTF	TGTGCCAGCACCAGGGGGCGCGACGGTGGCTACACCTTC
TRBJ2-7	TRBD2	NA	TRBV5-4	CASSPPSGTFYEQYF	TGTGCCAGCAGCCCCCCTAGCGGGACATTCTACGAGCAGTACTTC
TRBJ1-1	TRBD1	NA	TRBV19	CASADRGGSTEAFF	TGTGCCAGTGCCGACAGGGGAGGTAGCACTGAAGCTTTCTTT
TRBJ1-1	TRBD1	NA	TRBV7-9	CASSLGQGDFAFF	TGTGCCAGCAGTCTGGGACAGGGGGATTTCGCTTTCTTT
TRBJ1-1	TRBD1	NA	TRBV2	CASGFPTGGTEAFF	TGTGCCAGCGGGTTTCCGACAGGGGGCACTGAAGCTTTCTTT
TRBJ2-1	NA	NA	TRBV19	CASSVQGYNEQFF	TGTGCCAGTAGTGTACAGGGATACAATGAGCAGTTCTTC
TRBJ2-3	NA	once	TRBV27	CASSLTSRSTDTQYF	TGTGCCAGCAGCCTAACTAGCAGAAGCACAGATACGCAGTATTTT
TRBJ1-5	TRBD1	NA	TRBV28	CASSLYGTVDQPQHF	TGTGCCAGCAGTTTATATGGGACAGTTGATCAGCCCCAGCATTTT
TRBJ2-7	NA	NA	TRBV9	CASSLADSYEQYF	TGTGCCAGCAGCTTAGCGGACAGCTACGAGCAGTACTTC
TRBJ2-7	TRBD1	NA	TRBV6-5	CATDRDRVDEQYF	TGTGCCACCGACCGGGACAGGGTCGACGAGCAGTACTTC
TRBJ2-6	TRBD1	NA	TRBV9	CASSSKGAESSGANVLTF	TGTGCCAGCAGCTCTAAGGGGGCAGAGAGCTCTGGGGCCAACGTCCTGACTTTC
TRBJ1-1	NA	NA	TRBV5-1	CASSLAGIPEAFF	TGCGCCAGCAGCTTGGCGGGTATACCTGAAGCTTTCTTT
TRBJ2-7	NA	NA	TRBV9	CASSSGGTDLFEQYF	TGTGCCAGCAGCTCCGGTGGGACCGACCTCTTCGAGCAGTACTTC
TRBJ2-1	TRBD2	NA	TRBV2	CASSEIAGGSYEQFF	TGTGCCAGCAGCGAAATAGCGGGAGGGTCCTATGAGCAGTTCTTC
TRBJ2-7	NA	NA	TRBV11-2	CASSLGRDDEQYF	TGTGCCAGCAGCTTAGGCAGGGACGACGAGCAGTACTTC
TRBJ2-1	TRBD2	NA	TRBV11-2	CASSLLELAGRGTEQFF	TGTGCCAGCAGCTTATTGGAGCTAGCGGGTCGAGGAACTGAGCAGTTCTTC
TRBJ1-3	NA	NA	TRBV28	CASSLSRLGTLISGNTIYF	TGTGCCAGCAGTTTAAGTCGTCTGGGAACCCTTATATCTGGAAACACCATATATTTT
TRBJ2-5	TRBD2	NA	TRBV28	CASSSVKLAGETQYF	TGTGCCAGCAGTTCCGTAAAACTAGCGGGAGAGACCCAGTACTTC
TRBJ2-5	NA	NA	TRBV27	CASSYNIGGEQYF	TGTGCCAGCAGTTACAACATCGGGGGAGAGCAGTACTTC
TRBJ1-5	NA	few	TRBV7-9	CASSGGGDQPQHF	TGTGCCAGCAGTGGGGGAGGCGATCAGCCCCAGCATTTT
TRBJ2-2	NA	NA	TRBV9	CASSVPGGRSNTGELFF	TGTGCCAGCAGCGTTCCCGGGGGCAGATCGAACACCGGGGAGCTGTTTTTT
TRBJ2-7	TRBD1	NA	TRBV7-9	CASSTGQGFDEQYF	TGTGCCAGCAGCACGGGACAGGGGTTTGACGAGCAGTACTTC
TRBJ2-7	NA	NA	TRBV6-5	CASSYSIGYNGYEQYF	TGTGCCAGCAGTTACTCGATCGGGTACAACGGCTACGAGCAGTACTTC
TRBJ2-2	NA	NA	TRBV5-8	CASLGQTFTGELFF	TGTGCCAGCTTAGGGCAGACCTTTACCGGGGAGCTGTTTTTT
TRBJ2-7	NA	NA	TRBV27	CASSFRDHPRDEQYF	TGTGCCAGCAGTTTCCGGGACCACCCGCGGGACGAGCAGTACTTC
TRBJ2-5	TRBD2	NA	TRBV25-1	CASSESSGGQETQYF	TGTGCCAGCAGTGAATCTAGCGGAGGCCAAGAGACCCAGTACTTC